This T cell receptor beta chain stems from a study of blood T cell repertoires in COVID-19. About the research overall: From the United States, Italy and Spain came samples of acute and convalescent COVID-19. PBMCs, B-cell-depleted T cells, or T cells provided the cDNA or gDNA that made up the material.

The CDR3 covers 15 residues. Deletions cut 3 bases from V and 2 bases from J, with 8 bases between. Per germline, CDR1 MDHEN and CDR2 SYDVKM. Per the original data handling: From reference gene primer amplification, estimates of nucleated cell counts were derived. The repertoire was sequenced with immunoSEQ multiplex PCR; TCRdb's copy has only in-frame clones and lacks some. The V and J calls and clone size were taken over from that table, and D and trimming were inferred from the DNA. The sample records some 220,000 clones, roughly 80% being singletons. The TCR sequence derives from a woman aged 60-70 years with acute or convalescent COVID-19. The sample was peripheral blood. The chain joins TRBV28 to TRBJ1-6; D remains ambiguous. CDR3: CASSLAGPYNSPLHF. Here the CDR3 DNA reads TGTGCCAGCAGTTTGGCAGGTCCCTATAATTCACCCCTCCACTTT. Full variable domain (outside the CDR3, taken from reference TRBV28 and TRBJ1-6): DVKVTQSSRYLVKRTGEKVFLECVQDMDHENMFWYRQDPGLGLRLIYFSYDVKMKEKGDIPEGYSVSREKKERFSLILESASTNQTSMYLCASSLAGPYNSPLHFGNGTRLTVT.